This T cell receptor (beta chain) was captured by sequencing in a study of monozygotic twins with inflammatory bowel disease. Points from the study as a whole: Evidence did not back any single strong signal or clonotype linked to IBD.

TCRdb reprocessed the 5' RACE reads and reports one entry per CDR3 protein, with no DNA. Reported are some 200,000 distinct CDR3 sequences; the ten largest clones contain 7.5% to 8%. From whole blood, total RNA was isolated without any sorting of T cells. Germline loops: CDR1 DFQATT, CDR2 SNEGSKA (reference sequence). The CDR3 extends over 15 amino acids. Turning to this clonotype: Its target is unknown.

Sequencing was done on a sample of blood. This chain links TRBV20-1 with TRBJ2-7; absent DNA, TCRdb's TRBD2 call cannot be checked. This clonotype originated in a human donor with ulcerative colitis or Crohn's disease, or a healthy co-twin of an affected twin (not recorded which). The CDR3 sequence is CSARALKGPLYEQYF.